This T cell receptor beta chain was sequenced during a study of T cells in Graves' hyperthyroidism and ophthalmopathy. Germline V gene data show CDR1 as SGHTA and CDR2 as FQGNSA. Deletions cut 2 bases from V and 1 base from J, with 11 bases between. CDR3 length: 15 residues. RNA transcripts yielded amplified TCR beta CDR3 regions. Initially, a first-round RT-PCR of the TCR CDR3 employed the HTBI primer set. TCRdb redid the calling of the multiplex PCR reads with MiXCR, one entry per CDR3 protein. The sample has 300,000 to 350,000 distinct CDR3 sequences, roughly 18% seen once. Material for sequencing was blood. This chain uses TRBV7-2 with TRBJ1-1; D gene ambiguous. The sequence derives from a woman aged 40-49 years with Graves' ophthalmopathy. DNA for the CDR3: TGTGCCAGCAGCTTATGGGCAGGCCGGAACACTGAAGCTTTCTTT. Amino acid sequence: CASSLWAGRNTEAFF. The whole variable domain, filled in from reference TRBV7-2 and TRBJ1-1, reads GAGVSQSPSNKVTEKGKDVELRCDPISGHTALYWYRQSLGQGLEFLIYFQGNSAPDKSGLPSDRFSAERTGGSVSTLTIQRTQQEDSAVYLCASSLWAGRNTEAFFGQGTRLTVV.